The rows below give T cell receptor beta chains drawn from one sample of a study of blood T cell repertoires in COVID-19. Assay: immunoSEQ multiplex PCR; the TCRdb copy retains only in-frame clones and omits some. The repertoire holds a few hundred thousand clones, with 88% as singletons. The specimen sequenced was PBMCs or T cells enriched from blood (not recorded which). These TCRs come from a woman aged 45-65 years who had recovered from COVID-19. Both conserved end residues are part of each CDR3. D genes are given only for firm matches. Only part of the rows carry a size: once, few, many, or a class if the clone is expanded.

cdr3_aa: CASSQTLPGGEKLFF; cdr3_nt: TGTGCCAGCAGTCAAACACTACCCGGGGGTGAAAAACTGTTTTTT; cdr3_length: 15; clone_size: once; d_call: -; j_call: TRBJ1-4; v_call: TRBV6-5
cdr3_aa: CASSIERSTGELFF; cdr3_nt: TGTGCCAGTAGTATAGAACGCAGCACCGGGGAGCTGTTTTTT; cdr3_length: 14; clone_size: once; d_call: -; j_call: TRBJ2-2; v_call: TRBV19
cdr3_aa: CASSLRQGAFEKLFF; cdr3_nt: TGTGCCAGCAGCCTACGACAGGGGGCTTTTGAAAAACTGTTTTTT; cdr3_length: 15; clone_size: -; d_call: TRBD1; j_call: TRBJ1-4; v_call: TRBV7-9
cdr3_aa: CASSLVRLPFISSSYNEQFF; cdr3_nt: TGTGCCAGCAGCTTGGTCCGACTACCGTTTATCAGCAGCTCCTACAATGAGCAGTTCTTC; cdr3_length: 20; clone_size: many; d_call: -; j_call: TRBJ2-1; v_call: TRBV5-4
cdr3_aa: CASSIVAGGNQPQHF; cdr3_nt: TGTGCCAGTAGTATAGTTGCCGGGGGTAATCAGCCCCAGCATTTT; cdr3_length: 15; clone_size: -; d_call: -; j_call: TRBJ1-5; v_call: TRBV19
cdr3_aa: CASSQTSGRSRAEQFF; cdr3_nt: TGTGCCAGCAGTCAGACTAGCGGGAGATCAAGAGCTGAGCAGTTCTTC; cdr3_length: 16; clone_size: -; d_call: TRBD2; j_call: TRBJ2-1; v_call: TRBV6-4
cdr3_aa: CASSESSRFGSGNTIYF; cdr3_nt: TGCGCCAGCAGTGAGTCCTCGAGATTCGGCTCTGGAAACACCATATATTTT; cdr3_length: 17; clone_size: -; d_call: -; j_call: TRBJ1-3; v_call: TRBV10-1
cdr3_aa: CASRRTSGRGDTQYF; cdr3_nt: TGTGCCAGCAGACGGACTAGCGGGAGGGGAGATACGCAGTATTTT; cdr3_length: 15; clone_size: -; d_call: TRBD2; j_call: TRBJ2-3; v_call: TRBV28
cdr3_aa: CASSQDGTPGLQETQYF; cdr3_nt: TGCGCCAGCAGCCAAGATGGCACCCCGGGACTACAAGAGACCCAGTACTTC; cdr3_length: 17; clone_size: -; d_call: TRBD2; j_call: TRBJ2-5; v_call: TRBV4-1
cdr3_aa: CSARTGFNYEQYF; cdr3_nt: TGCAGCGCCCGGACAGGTTTTAACTACGAGCAGTACTTC; cdr3_length: 13; clone_size: -; d_call: TRBD1; j_call: TRBJ2-7; v_call: TRBV29-1
cdr3_aa: CASRSSASGSSMYEQYF; cdr3_nt: TGTGCCAGCAGATCCTCCGCTAGCGGGAGTTCGATGTACGAGCAGTACTTC; cdr3_length: 17; clone_size: -; d_call: TRBD2; j_call: TRBJ2-7; v_call: TRBV28
cdr3_aa: CAWSVSGRVVETQYF; cdr3_nt: TGTGCCTGGAGTGTTAGCGGGAGAGTTGTAGAGACCCAGTACTTC; cdr3_length: 15; clone_size: -; d_call: TRBD2; j_call: TRBJ2-5; v_call: TRBV30
cdr3_aa: CASSSEAGVSYNEQFF; cdr3_nt: TGTGCCAGTAGTAGCGAAGCGGGAGTCTCCTACAATGAGCAGTTCTTC; cdr3_length: 16; clone_size: -; d_call: TRBD2; j_call: TRBJ2-1; v_call: TRBV19
cdr3_aa: CASSAPSGNPTNNEQFF; cdr3_nt: TGTGCCAGCAGCGCCCCGTCAGGTAATCCAACAAACAATGAGCAGTTCTTC; cdr3_length: 17; clone_size: -; d_call: -; j_call: TRBJ2-1; v_call: TRBV9
cdr3_aa: CASRWTTTDTQYF; cdr3_nt: TGTGCCAGCAGGTGGACAACCACAGATACGCAGTATTTT; cdr3_length: 13; clone_size: -; d_call: -; j_call: TRBJ2-3; v_call: TRBV6-5